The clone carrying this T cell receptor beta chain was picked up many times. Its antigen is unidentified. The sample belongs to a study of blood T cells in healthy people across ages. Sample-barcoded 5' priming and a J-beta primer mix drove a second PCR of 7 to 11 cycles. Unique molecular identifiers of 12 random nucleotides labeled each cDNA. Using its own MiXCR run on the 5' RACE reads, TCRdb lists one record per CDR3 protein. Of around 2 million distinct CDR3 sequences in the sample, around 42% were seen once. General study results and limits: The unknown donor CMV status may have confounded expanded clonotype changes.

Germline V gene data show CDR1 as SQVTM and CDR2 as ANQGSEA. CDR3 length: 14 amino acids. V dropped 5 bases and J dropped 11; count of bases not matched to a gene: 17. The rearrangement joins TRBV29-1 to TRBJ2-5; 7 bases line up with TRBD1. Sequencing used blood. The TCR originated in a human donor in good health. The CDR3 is CSVQGTLQGEEQYF. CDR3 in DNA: TGCAGCGTTCAAGGGACCCTTCAGGGGGAAGAGCAGTACTTC. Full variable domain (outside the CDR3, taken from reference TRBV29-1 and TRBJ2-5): SAVISQKPSRDICQRGTSLTIQCQVDSQVTMMFWYRQQPGQSLTLIATANQGSEATYESGFVIDKFPISRPNLTFSTLTVSNMSPEDSSIYLCSVQGTLQGEEQYFGPGTRLLVL.